Shown below are 28 T cell receptor beta chains from a single sample sequenced in a study of spatial heterogeneity in lung cancer. As to time point: blood at routine non-recurrence follow-up after resection. TCRdb reanalysed the 5' RACE reads using MiXCR and keeps one entry per CDR3 protein. The data contain around 44,000 distinct CDR3 sequences, more than 9% of them seen just once; the ten biggest clones take up roughly 17%. The specimen was PBMCs, collected at follow-up. These receptors were taken from a female donor with early-stage non-small cell lung cancer.

In its sample, this clonotype was seen many times. The V call is TRBV3-1, the J call TRBJ2-7; possibly TRBD1 or TRBD2 for D (5 bases each). The ends were cut back, 4 bases at V and 2 bases at J, with 12 bases in the middle. This CDR3 region has 14 residues. Germline V CDR1 and CDR2: LGHDT, YNNKEL (reference sequence). The CDR3 reads CASSLAGAAYEQYF. The DNA of the CDR3 is TGTGCCAGCAGCCTAGCCGGGGCCGCCTACGAGCAGTACTTC.

In this sample, this clonotype turned up many times. The CDR3 coding sequence is TGCGCCAGCGACTCGGGACTAGCGGGGGACGAGCAGTACTTC. Protein: CASDSGLAGDEQYF. This chain uses TRBV5-1 with TRBJ2-7; TRBD2 matches 14 bases. CDR3 length equals 14 residues. The V segment lost 7 bases and the J segment 5 bases; nucleotides outside the gene matches: 5. Germline CDR1 reads SGHRS; CDR2 reads YFSETQ.

This clonotype turned up a few times. This chain links TRBV15 with TRBJ2-2; D might be TRBD2 (5 bases). CDR1 and CDR2 (germline): LNHNV, YYDKDF (reference sequence). CDR3 length: 18 amino acids. V was shortened by 2 bases and J by 1 base, with 17 bases between the two germline ends. In DNA, the CDR3 is TGTGCCACCAGCAGACCCTTGGCCCGGGGATTGAACACCGGGGAGCTGTTTTTT. It translates to CATSRPLARGLNTGELFF.

Ten or more counts support this clonotype. This chain connects TRBV6-5 to TRBJ1-1; D unclear. Trimming shortened V by 5 bases and J by 0 bases, and 7 bases separated the two germline ends. CDR1 MNHEY and CDR2 SVGAGI come from the germline V gene. The CDR3 totals 13 residues. The CDR3 nucleotides are TGTGCCAGCAGTCGGACTGTGAACACTGAAGCTTTCTTT. Its translation: CASSRTVNTEAFF.

This clonotype was counted only a few times. V is TRBV5-1 and J is TRBJ2-2, with 7 bases lining up with TRBD1. The germline gives CDR1 SGHRS, CDR2 YFSETQ. V dropped 3 bases and J dropped 1; count of bases not matched to a gene: 3. This CDR3 spans 15 amino acids. CDR3 nucleotides: TGCGCCAGCAGCTGGGACAGTATGAACACCGGGGAGCTGTTTTTT. Translating it yields CASSWDSMNTGELFF.

This clonotype appeared a few times. CDR3 sequence: CATSDFRQGQETQYF. The CDR3 DNA reads as TGTGCCACCAGTGATTTTCGACAGGGCCAAGAGACCCAGTACTTC. The V call is TRBV24-1, the J call TRBJ2-5; 7 bases are a match to TRBD1. Trimming removed 1 base from V and 1 base from J; junction bases left unmatched: 2. In germline, CDR1 is KGHDR, CDR2 SFDVKD. The CDR3 loop spans 15 amino acids.

This clonotype has ten or more counts. This sequence joins TRBV5-6 and TRBJ1-2; TRBD1 aligns across 11 bases. Trimming at V came to 4 bases and at J to 7 bases, leaving 6 bases not matched to a gene. Germline V gene sequence: CDR1 SGHDT, CDR2 YYEEEE. This CDR3 has 14 residues. The CDR3 here is CASSRGQGAAGYTF. The CDR3 DNA sequence: TGTGCCAGCAGCCGAGGACAGGGGGCTGCTGGCTACACCTTC.

This clonotype was counted at least ten times. This chain joins TRBV6-6 and TRBJ2-3; 7 nucleotides line up with TRBD1. V trimming: 0 bases; J trimming: 2 bases; junction bases outside the gene matches: 14. This CDR3 is built from 19 residues. Per the germline V gene, CDR1 is MNHNY and CDR2 is SVGAGI (reference sequence). CDR3 in amino acids: CASSYSLNPRDSNTDTQYF. The CDR3 DNA sequence: TGTGCCAGCAGTTACTCTTTGAACCCCCGGGACAGCAACACAGATACGCAGTATTTT.

This clonotype has a count of ten or more. This sequence joins TRBV4-1 and TRBJ2-7; 8 bases are a match to TRBD1. This CDR3 contains 16 residues. Germline V gives CDR1 MGHRA, CDR2 YSYEKL. With V trimmed by 1 base and J by 2 bases, 7 bases remained unmatched. The CDR3 loop is CASSQVLTGAAYEQYF. The DNA for the CDR3 is TGCGCCAGCAGCCAAGTTCTGACAGGGGCGGCCTACGAGCAGTACTTC.

This clonotype was observed a handful of times. The CDR3 reads CASSQVRQVVNEQYF. The DNA for the CDR3 is TGTGCCAGCAGCCAAGTCCGCCAGGTCGTCAACGAGCAGTACTTC. The chain is built from TRBV4-2 and TRBJ2-7, with D unresolved. The V end lost 1 base, the J end lost 5 bases, and 15 bases lay between the germline ends. The CDR3 loop spans 15 amino acids. Germline V gives CDR1 LGHNA, CDR2 YNFKEQ.

This clonotype was seen repeatedly, ten times or more. The chain has TRBV5-6 and TRBJ2-2; 7 nucleotides align to TRBD1. Looked up from germline, CDR1 is SGHDT and CDR2 is YYEEEE. This CDR3 comprises 14 residues. After removal of 7 bases from V and 2 bases from J, the junction contained 5 bases not matched to a gene. Here the CDR3 DNA reads TGTGCCAGCGCCGGGGACAGAAACACCGGGGAGCTGTTTTTT. It specifies CASAGDRNTGELFF. Filled out from reference TRBV5-6 and TRBJ2-2, the complete variable domain reads DAGVTQSPTHLIKTRGQQVTLRCSPKSGHDTVSWYQQALGQGPQFIFQYYEEEERQRGNFPDRFSGHQFPNYSSELNVNALLLGDSALYLCASAGDRNTGELFFGEGSRLTVL.

This clonotype has a handful of counts. The rearrangement uses TRBV12-3 or TRBV12-4 and TRBJ1-1, with 7 bases fitting TRBD1. The CDR3 extends over 13 amino acids. Trimming took 4 bases from V and 8 from J; bases not matched to a gene: 7. In DNA form, the CDR3 reads TGTGCCAGCAGTTCCGCTCGGGACAGAGAAGCTTTCTTT. Its translation is CASSSARDREAFF.

There are many counts of this clonotype. The chain employs TRBV6-1 and TRBJ1-2, with no clear D. CDR1 is MNHNS and CDR2 is SASEGT in the germline V gene. The CDR3 runs to 15 residues. Trimming pared 11 bases from V and 4 bases from J, leaving 23 bases between. CDR3 sequence: CALPGNGSLFYGYTF. In nucleotides, the CDR3 is TGTGCCCTACCTGGGAACGGCTCTCTCTTCTATGGCTACACCTTC.

The rearrangement uses TRBV9 and TRBJ1-3, with TRBD1 identical over 11 bases. Germline V gene sequence: CDR1 SGDLS, CDR2 YYNGEE. The CDR3 is 18 amino acids. Trimming at V came to 3 bases and at J to 0 bases, leaving 8 bases not matched to a gene. The DNA of the CDR3 is TGTGCCAGCAGCGCCGGACAGGGGGCACCCCTCTCTGGAAACACCATATATTTT. Protein sequence: CASSAGQGAPLSGNTIYF. The whole variable domain, filled in from reference TRBV9 and TRBJ1-3, reads DSGVTQTPKHLITATGQRVTLRCSPRSGDLSVYWYQQSLDQGLQFLIQYYNGEERAKGNILERFSAQQFPDLHSELNLSSLELGDSALYFCASSAGQGAPLSGNTIYFGEGSWLTVV.

This clonotype was seen a few times. The CDR3 DNA follows: TGCAGTGCTAGCCGGGGGGGCCTGGGGCAAGAGACCCAGTACTTC. It specifies CSASRGGLGQETQYF. The rearrangement joins TRBV20-1 to TRBJ2-5, with TRBD2 matching over 8 bases. Germline assignment: CDR1 DFQATT and CDR2 SNEGSKA (reference sequence). The CDR3 has 15 amino acids. V was clipped by 3 bases and J by 2 bases; unmatched bases: 8.

This CDR3 reads CASSQVRRLARSTDTQYF. Written as DNA, the CDR3 is TGTGCCAGCAGCCAAGTTCGCCGACTAGCGAGGAGCACAGATACGCAGTATTTT. V is TRBV3-1 and J is TRBJ2-3, with TRBD2 matching over 8 bases. V was clipped by 1 base and J by 0 bases; unmatched bases: 9. The CDR3 contains 18 residues. Germline lookup yields CDR1 LGHDT and CDR2 YNNKEL (reference sequence).

Ten or more counts support this clonotype. The genes are TRBV5-4 and TRBJ2-2, with unresolved D. V lost 0 bases, J lost 5 bases, and 5 bases lay in between. Germline V gene lookup returns CDR1 SGHNT and CDR2 YYREEE (reference sequence). The CDR3 consists of 13 residues. The CDR3 loop reads CASSLGQTGELFF. The CDR3 nucleotides are TGTGCCAGCAGCTTGGGTCAGACCGGGGAGCTGTTTTTT.

A few counts support this clonotype. One end of the junction varies from germline; a read error may be responsible. This chain joins TRBV20-1 and TRBJ2-1; the match to TRBD2 covers 13 bases. The CDR3 consists of 14 residues. Germline V gene data show CDR1 as DFQATT and CDR2 as SNEGSKA (reference sequence). The chain's CDR3 is CSARGLAGAQVQFF. The CDR3 DNA reads TGCAGTGCCAGAGGACTAGCGGGAGCTCAGGTGCAGTTCTTC.

This clonotype was seen a few times. This sequence joins TRBV20-1 and TRBJ2-7, with a weak D call TRBD2 (5 bases). The V end lost 3 bases, the J end lost 0 bases, and 12 bases lay between the germline ends. Per germline, CDR1 DFQATT and CDR2 SNEGSKA (reference sequence). The CDR3 is 14 amino acids. The CDR3 DNA reads as TGCAGTGCTAGGCCCCTCAGCGGCTCCTACGAGCAGTACTTC. Residues: CSARPLSGSYEQYF.

In the case of this clonotype: The germline gene is not matched at one end of the junction; a read error may be the cause. V gene TRBV7-2 combines with J gene TRBJ2-3; the D call may be TRBD1 or TRBD2 (5 bases each). In germline, CDR1 is SGHTA, CDR2 FQGNSA. The CDR3 length is 12 residues. CDR3 in amino acids: CASSLVGGTLYF. The CDR3 region has the DNA TGTGCCAGCAGCCTAGTTGGGGGTACGCTGTATTTT.

This clonotype was counted a few times. The chain links TRBV25-1 to TRBJ1-1; no clear D. In germline, CDR1 is MGHDK, CDR2 SYGVNS. The CDR3 totals 16 residues. The V end lost 3 bases, the J end lost 0 bases, and 14 bases lay between the germline ends. The CDR3 protein is CASSDSRRRVNTEAFF. The CDR3 bases are TGTGCCAGCAGTGATAGCCGTCGACGGGTGAACACTGAAGCTTTCTTT.

The sample holds many counts of this clonotype. The J gene is TRBJ2-7, the V gene TRBV28; 10 bases fit TRBD2. Germline CDR1 is MDHEN and CDR2 is SYDVKM. V was clipped by 9 bases and J by 5 bases; unmatched bases: 7. The CDR3 spans 13 residues. CDR3 DNA: TGTGCCAGTACTAGCGGGGACAATGACGAGCAGTACTTC. Its translation is CASTSGDNDEQYF.

This clonotype was counted many times. The chain joins TRBV3-1 to TRBJ1-2; D not certain. The V end was cut by 0 bases, the J end by 8 bases, with 7 bases between. The CDR3 totals 12 residues. Germline loops: CDR1 LGHDT, CDR2 YNNKEL (reference sequence). This CDR3 is CASSQDARGYTF. Written as DNA, the CDR3 is TGTGCCAGCAGCCAAGACGCGCGGGGCTACACCTTC.

This clonotype was seen only a few times. The genes are TRBV7-9 and TRBJ2-5; 7 bases agree with TRBD2. Germline V lookup: CDR1 SEHNR, CDR2 FQNEAQ (reference sequence). This CDR3 has 15 residues. Germline trimming cut 1 base from V and 4 bases from J; bases unmatched to any gene: 6. CDR3 region: CASSLGRGGGETQYF. Written as DNA, the CDR3 is TGTGCCAGCAGCTTAGGACGCGGGGGAGGAGAGACCCAGTACTTC.

This clonotype has ten or more counts. This CDR3 is CASSPVQPRDTQYF. As DNA, the CDR3 is TGTGCCAGTAGTCCCGTTCAACCCCGAGATACGCAGTATTTT. The chain links TRBV19 to TRBJ2-3; D is uncertain. V was clipped by 5 bases and J by 5 bases, with 14 bases between them. CDR1 LNHDA and CDR2 SQIVND come from the germline V gene (reference sequence). This CDR3 has 14 amino acids.

This clonotype was recorded at least ten times. The J gene is TRBJ1-3, the V gene TRBV20-1, with a possible D match to TRBD1 (6 bases). This CDR3 has 16 amino acids. Deletions cut 5 bases from V and 0 bases from J, with 17 bases between. Germline CDR1 reads DFQATT; CDR2 reads SNEGSKA (reference sequence). The DNA for the CDR3 is TGCAGTGCTGACAACACGGGGGCCACCTCTGGAAACACCATATATTTT. Amino acid sequence: CSADNTGATSGNTIYF.

V is TRBV29-1 and J is TRBJ2-1; 9 bases are a match to TRBD1. CDR1 is SQVTM and CDR2 is ANQGSEA in the germline V gene. V shed 7 bases, J shed 6 bases, and the junction held 19 bases outside the gene matches. This CDR3 has 17 residues. The CDR3 spells CSARTPTLRDRVNEQFF. The CDR3 DNA follows: TGCAGCGCTCGAACACCCACGCTCCGGGACAGGGTCAATGAGCAGTTCTTC.

This clonotype was detected a few times. The V call is TRBV12-3 or TRBV12-4, the J call TRBJ2-3, with no clear D. Trimming took off 10 bases at V and 0 bases at J, with 8 bases between the two ends. The CDR3 is made up of 12 amino acids. The CDR3: CANTLSTDTQYF. CDR3 nucleotides: TGTGCCAACACATTAAGCACAGATACGCAGTATTTT.